This T cell receptor (beta chain) was retrieved from a study of T cells of healthy individuals. V was cut by 1 base and J by 5 bases, with 11 bases left in between. The CDR3 consists of 14 residues. CDR1 is SGHTA, CDR2 FQGTGA, per germline. MiXCR was run by TCRdb on the 5' RACE reads, yielding one entry per CDR3 protein. Among tens of thousands of distinct CDR3 sequences listed, 15% to 20% were seen once. The clonotype originates from a human donor in good health. This rearrangement joins TRBV7-3 to TRBJ1-1; a possible D gene is TRBD1 (5 bases). The CDR3 coding sequence is TGTGCCAGCAGCTTAAACCAAAAGGGGACTGAAGCTTTCTTT. Translating gives CASSLNQKGTEAFF.